This T cell receptor beta chain was identified in a study of blood T cell repertoires in COVID-19. Assay: immunoSEQ multiplex PCR; the TCRdb copy retains only in-frame clones and omits some. The profile shows 470,000 or so clones, 80% to 90% of them singletons. The TCR sequence derives from a woman aged 25 to 39 with acute or convalescent COVID-19. Sequencing input: peripheral blood.

CDR3 sequence: CASSIGTGKTGELFF. CDR3 coding DNA: TGTGCCAGTAGTATCGGGACAGGGAAAACCGGGGAGCTGTTTTTT. This chain uses TRBV19 with TRBJ2-2; the match to TRBD1 covers 9 bases. This CDR3 spans 15 amino acids. Germline V CDR1 and CDR2: LNHDA, SQIVND (reference sequence). The trim removed 3 bases at V and 5 bases at J, leaving 4 bases unmatched.